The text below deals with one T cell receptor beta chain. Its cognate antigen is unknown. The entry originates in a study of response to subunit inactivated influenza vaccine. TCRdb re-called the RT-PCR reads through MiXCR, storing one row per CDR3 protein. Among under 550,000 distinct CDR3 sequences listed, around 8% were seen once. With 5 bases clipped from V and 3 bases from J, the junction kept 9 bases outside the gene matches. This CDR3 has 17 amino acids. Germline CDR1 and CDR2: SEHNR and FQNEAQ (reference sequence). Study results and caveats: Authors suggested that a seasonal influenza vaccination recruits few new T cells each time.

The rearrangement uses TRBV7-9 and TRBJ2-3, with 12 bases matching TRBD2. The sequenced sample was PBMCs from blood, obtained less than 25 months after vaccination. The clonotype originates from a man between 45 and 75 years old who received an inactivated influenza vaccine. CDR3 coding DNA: TGTGCCAGCAGCGGAGGACTAGCGGGACCTTTTACAGATACGCAGTATTTT. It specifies CASSGGLAGPFTDTQYF.